This TCR beta chain was recovered during a study of blood T cell repertoires in COVID-19. Whole-study context: The origin of the acute and convalescent COVID-19 samples was the United States, Italy and Spain.

J was trimmed by 7 bases and V by 7 bases; bases with no gene match: 8. The germline CDR1 and CDR2 sequences are SGHNT and YYREEE (reference sequence). This CDR3 region has 12 residues. Methods used by the authors: Nucleated cell counts were estimated from reference gene primer amplification. Libraries were prepared by immunoSEQ multiplex PCR; TCRdb keeps only in-frame clonotypes and omits some of them. The V and J calls and clone size are taken from that table; D and trimming were inferred from the DNA. Among more than 200,000 clones listed, about 88% were seen once. This clone was counted a single time.

Sequencing input: peripheral blood. V is TRBV5-4 and J is TRBJ2-7, with 7 positions matching TRBD1. The clonotype was recovered from a man aged 65 to 85 with acute or convalescent COVID-19. This CDR3 is CASGRDSGEQYF. DNA for the CDR3: TGTGCCAGCGGCCGGGACAGTGGAGAGCAGTACTTC.